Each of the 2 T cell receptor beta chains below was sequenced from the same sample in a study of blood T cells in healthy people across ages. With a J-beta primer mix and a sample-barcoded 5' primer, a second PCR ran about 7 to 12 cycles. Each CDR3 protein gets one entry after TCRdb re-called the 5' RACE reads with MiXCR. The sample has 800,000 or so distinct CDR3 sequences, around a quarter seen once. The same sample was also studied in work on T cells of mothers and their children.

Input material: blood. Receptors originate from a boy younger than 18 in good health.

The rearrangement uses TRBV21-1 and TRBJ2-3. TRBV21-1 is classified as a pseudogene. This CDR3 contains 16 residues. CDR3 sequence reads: CASSTRFHLHTDTQYF. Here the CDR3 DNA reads TGTGCCAGCAGCACCAGATTCCACTTACACACAGATACGCAGTATTTT.

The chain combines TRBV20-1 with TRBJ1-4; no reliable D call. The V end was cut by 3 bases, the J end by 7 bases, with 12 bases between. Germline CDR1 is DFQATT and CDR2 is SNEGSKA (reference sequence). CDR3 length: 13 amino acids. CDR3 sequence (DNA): TGCAGTGCTAGGGTCAATATGGGTGAAAAACTGTTTTTT. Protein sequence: CSARVNMGEKLFF.